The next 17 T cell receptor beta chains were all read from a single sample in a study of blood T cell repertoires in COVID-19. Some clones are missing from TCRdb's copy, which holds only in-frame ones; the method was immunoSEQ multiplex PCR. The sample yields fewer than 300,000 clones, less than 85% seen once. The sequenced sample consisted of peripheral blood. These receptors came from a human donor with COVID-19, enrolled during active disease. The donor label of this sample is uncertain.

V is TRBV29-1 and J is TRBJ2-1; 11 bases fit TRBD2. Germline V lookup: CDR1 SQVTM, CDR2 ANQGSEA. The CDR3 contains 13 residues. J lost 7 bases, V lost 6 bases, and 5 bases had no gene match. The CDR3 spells CSVQIAGGNEQFF. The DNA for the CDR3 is TGCAGCGTCCAAATAGCGGGAGGGAATGAGCAGTTCTTC.

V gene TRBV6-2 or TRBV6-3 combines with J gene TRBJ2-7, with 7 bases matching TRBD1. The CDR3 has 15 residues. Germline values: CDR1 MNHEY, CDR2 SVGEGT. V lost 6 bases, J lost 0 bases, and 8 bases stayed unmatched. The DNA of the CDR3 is TGTGCCAGCAGCTTACAGGGGCTTGTCTCCTACGAGCAGTACTTC. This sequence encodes CASSLQGLVSYEQYF.

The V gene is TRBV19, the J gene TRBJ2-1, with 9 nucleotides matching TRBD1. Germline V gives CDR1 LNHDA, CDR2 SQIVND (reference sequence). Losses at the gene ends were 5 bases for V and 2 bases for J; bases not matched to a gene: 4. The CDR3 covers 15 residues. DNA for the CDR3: TGTGCCAGTAGTGCGGGACAGGGACCCTACAATGAGCAGTTCTTC. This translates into CASSAGQGPYNEQFF. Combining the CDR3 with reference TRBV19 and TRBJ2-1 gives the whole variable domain DGGITQSPKYLFRKEGQNVTLSCEQNLNHDAMYWYRQDPGQGLRLIYYSQIVNDFQKGDIAEGYSVSREKKESFPLTVTSAQKNPTAFYLCASSAGQGPYNEQFFGPGTRLTVL.

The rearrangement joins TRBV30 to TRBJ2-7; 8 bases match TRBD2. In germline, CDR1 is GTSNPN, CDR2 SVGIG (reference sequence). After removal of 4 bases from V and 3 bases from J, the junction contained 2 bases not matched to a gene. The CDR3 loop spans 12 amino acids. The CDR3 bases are TGTGCCTGGAACGGGGGGGTCTACGAGCAGTACTTC. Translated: CAWNGGVYEQYF.

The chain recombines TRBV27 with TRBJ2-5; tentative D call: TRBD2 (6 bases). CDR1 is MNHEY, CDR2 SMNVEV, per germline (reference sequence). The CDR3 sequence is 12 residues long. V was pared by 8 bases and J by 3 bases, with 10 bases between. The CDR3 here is CASGWGEETQYF. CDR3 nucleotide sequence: TGTGCCAGCGGGTGGGGGGAAGAGACCCAGTACTTC.

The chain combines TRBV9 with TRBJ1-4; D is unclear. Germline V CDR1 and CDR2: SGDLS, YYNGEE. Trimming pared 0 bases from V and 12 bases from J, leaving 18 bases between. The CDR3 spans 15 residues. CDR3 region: CASSVVAVAPTQLFF. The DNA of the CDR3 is TGTGCCAGCAGCGTAGTTGCGGTCGCCCCCACCCAACTGTTTTTT.

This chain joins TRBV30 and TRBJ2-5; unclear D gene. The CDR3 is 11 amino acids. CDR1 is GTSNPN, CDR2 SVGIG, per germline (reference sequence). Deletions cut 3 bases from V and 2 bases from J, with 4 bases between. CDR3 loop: CAWRQQETQYF. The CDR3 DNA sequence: TGTGCCTGGAGGCAGCAAGAGACCCAGTACTTC.

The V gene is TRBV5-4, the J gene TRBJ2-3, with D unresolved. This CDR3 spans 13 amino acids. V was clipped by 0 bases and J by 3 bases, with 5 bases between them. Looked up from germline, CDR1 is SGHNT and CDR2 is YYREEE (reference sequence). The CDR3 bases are TGTGCCAGCAGCTTGGAGAGTACAGATACGCAGTATTTT. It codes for CASSLESTDTQYF.

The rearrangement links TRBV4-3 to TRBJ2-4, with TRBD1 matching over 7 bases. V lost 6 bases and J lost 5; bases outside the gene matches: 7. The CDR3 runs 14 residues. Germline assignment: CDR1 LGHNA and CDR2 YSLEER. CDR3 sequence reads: CASSVQGWENIQYF. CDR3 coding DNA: TGCGCCAGCAGTGTACAGGGGTGGGAAAACATTCAGTACTTC.

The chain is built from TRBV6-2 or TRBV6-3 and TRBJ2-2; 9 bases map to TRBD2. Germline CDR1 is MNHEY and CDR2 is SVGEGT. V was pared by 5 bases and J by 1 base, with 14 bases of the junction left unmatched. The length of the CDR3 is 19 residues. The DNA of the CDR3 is TGTGCCAGCAGTCACTGGGGCGGGGGACTAGCAAAGAACACCGGGGAGCTGTTTTTT. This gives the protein CASSHWGGGLAKNTGELFF.

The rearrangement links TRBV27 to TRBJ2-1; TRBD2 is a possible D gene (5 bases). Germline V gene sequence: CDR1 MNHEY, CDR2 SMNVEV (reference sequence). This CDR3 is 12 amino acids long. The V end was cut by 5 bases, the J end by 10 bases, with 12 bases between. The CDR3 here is CASSPRPGEQFF. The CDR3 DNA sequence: TGTGCCAGCAGTCCCCGACCGGGGGAGCAGTTCTTC.

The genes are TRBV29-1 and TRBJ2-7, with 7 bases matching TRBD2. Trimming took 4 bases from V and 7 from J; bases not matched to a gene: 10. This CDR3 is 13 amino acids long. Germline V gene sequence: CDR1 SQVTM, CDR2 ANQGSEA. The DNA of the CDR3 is TGCAGCGTTGGTCGGGAGGCCCATGTTGAGCAGTACTTC. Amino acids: CSVGREAHVEQYF.

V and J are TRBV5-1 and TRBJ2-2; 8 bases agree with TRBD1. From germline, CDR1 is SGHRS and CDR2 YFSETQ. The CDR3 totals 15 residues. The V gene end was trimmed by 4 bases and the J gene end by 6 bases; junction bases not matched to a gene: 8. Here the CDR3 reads CASSPSGQVAGELFF. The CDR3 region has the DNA TGCGCCAGCAGCCCGTCGGGACAGGTTGCCGGGGAGCTGTTTTTT. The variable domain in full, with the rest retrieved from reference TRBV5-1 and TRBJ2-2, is KAGVTQTPRYLIKTRGQQVTLSCSPISGHRSVSWYQQTPGQGLQFLFEYFSETQRNKGNFPGRFSGRQFSNSRSEMNVSTLELGDSALYLCASSPSGQVAGELFFGEGSRLTVL.

The CDR3 reads CASTTRLGSQETQYF. DNA for the CDR3: TGTGCCAGTACCACCCGTCTCGGGAGCCAAGAGACCCAGTACTTC. The chain uses TRBV19 and TRBJ2-5; a weak D match, TRBD2 (6 bases). V shed 7 bases and J shed 1 base, with 16 bases lying between them. The CDR3 is 15 amino acids. Germline lookup yields CDR1 LNHDA and CDR2 SQIVND (reference sequence). The full variable domain, completed using reference TRBV19 and TRBJ2-5, is DGGITQSPKYLFRKEGQNVTLSCEQNLNHDAMYWYRQDPGQGLRLIYYSQIVNDFQKGDIAEGYSVSREKKESFPLTVTSAQKNPTAFYLCASTTRLGSQETQYFGPGTRLLVL.

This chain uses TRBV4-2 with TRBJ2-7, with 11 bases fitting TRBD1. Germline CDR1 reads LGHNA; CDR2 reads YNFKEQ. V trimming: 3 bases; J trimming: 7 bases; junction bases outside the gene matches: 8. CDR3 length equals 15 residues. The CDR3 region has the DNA TGTGCCAGCAGCCATGCCGGGACAGGGGGGTTGGAGCAGTACTTC. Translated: CASSHAGTGGLEQYF.

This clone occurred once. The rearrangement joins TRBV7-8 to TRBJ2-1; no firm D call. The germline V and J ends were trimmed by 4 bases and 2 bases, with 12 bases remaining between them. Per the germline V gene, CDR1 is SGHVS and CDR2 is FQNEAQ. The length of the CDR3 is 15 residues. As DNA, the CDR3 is TGTGCCAGCAGCTCCATCGACTTAGCCTACAATGAGCAGTTCTTC. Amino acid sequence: CASSSIDLAYNEQFF.

CDR3 residues: CASSSLRALGGYTF. DNA for the CDR3: TGTGCCAGCAGTTCGCTCAGGGCATTGGGTGGCTACACCTTC. This sequence joins TRBV6-5 and TRBJ1-2; D perhaps matches TRBD1 (5 bases). Trimming left V 4 bases short and J 7 bases short, with 16 bases between. Germline assignment: CDR1 MNHEY and CDR2 SVGAGI. There are 14 residues in the CDR3.